Listed below are T cell receptor beta chains from one sample, sequenced in a study of beta chain features in type 1 diabetes. Data came from immunoSEQ multiplex PCR; TCRdb stores just in-frame clones and leaves some out. The table lists 40,000 to 55,000 clones, roughly 48% of them singletons, with more than 0.1% in the top ten. The sequencing sample was made of stem cell memory CD4+ T cells from blood. These receptor sequences come from a man aged 25 to 40 with type 1 diabetes. Both conserved end residues are part of each CDR3. The order of the fields is CDR3 length, D gene, clone size, V gene, J gene, CDR3 protein, CDR3 DNA. The D gene is left open where the match is weak. Clone size is stated in some rows and not others, as once, few, many or a class when expanded.

12	-	-	TRBV5-1	TRBJ2-2	CASSLVGGELFF	TGCGCCAGCAGCTTGGTCGGCGGGGAGCTGTTTTTT
15	TRBD2	-	TRBV11-2	TRBJ2-1	CASSARLAGGNEQFF	TGTGCCAGCAGCGCGAGACTAGCGGGGGGCAATGAGCAGTTCTTC
13	-	-	TRBV7-3	TRBJ2-3	CASREAGTDTQYF	TGTGCCAGCAGGGAAGCGGGCACAGATACGCAGTATTTT
15	-	few	TRBV13	TRBJ2-1	CASSFGQPNYNEQFF	TGTGCCAGCAGCTTTGGACAGCCGAACTACAATGAGCAGTTCTTC
16	TRBD1	-	TRBV11-1	TRBJ2-7	CASSLSTGASSYEQYF	TGTGCCAGCAGCTTATCAACAGGGGCTAGCTCCTACGAGCAGTACTTC
15	-	-	TRBV30	TRBJ1-1	CAWSSYKGEETEAFF	TGTGCCTGGAGTTCATATAAGGGAGAAGAAACTGAAGCTTTCTTT
12	-	few	TRBV30	TRBJ2-7	CAWSLLRYEQYF	TGTGCCTGGAGTTTACTACGCTACGAGCAGTACTTC
14	TRBD1	-	TRBV28	TRBJ2-1	CASSLGTGRNEQFF	TGTGCCAGCAGTTTAGGGACAGGGCGTAATGAGCAGTTCTTC
15	-	-	TRBV2	TRBJ2-5	CASSGTWTQQETQYF	TGTGCCAGCAGTGGGACATGGACCCAACAAGAGACCCAGTACTTC
11	-	few	TRBV29-1	TRBJ2-1	CSVLWSNEQFF	TGCAGCGTTCTTTGGAGCAATGAGCAGTTCTTC
13	TRBD1	-	TRBV19	TRBJ2-3	CASIPTGTDTQYF	TGTGCCAGCATCCCGACAGGGACAGATACGCAGTATTTT
15	-	-	TRBV9	TRBJ2-5	CASSVWAGWQETQYF	TGTGCCAGCAGCGTTTGGGCAGGCTGGCAAGAGACCCAGTACTTC
15	TRBD1	-	TRBV6-5	TRBJ1-2	CASSYGGTGGSGYTF	TGTGCCAGCAGTTACGGAGGGACAGGGGGCTCGGGCTACACCTTC
14	-	-	TRBV6-6	TRBJ2-1	CASSYRTVYNEQFF	TGTGCCAGCAGTTACCGGACAGTTTACAATGAGCAGTTCTTC
15	-	-	TRBV29-1	TRBJ1-4	CSARTDLTFNEKLFF	TGCAGCGCGCGGACAGACCTAACCTTCAATGAAAAACTGTTTTTT
15	TRBD2	few	TRBV6-1	TRBJ2-3	CASSPAGGRADTQYF	TGTGCCAGCAGTCCAGCGGGAGGTCGTGCAGATACGCAGTATTTT
16	TRBD2	-	TRBV27	TRBJ2-1	CASRALGLAGGPTQFF	TGTGCCAGCAGAGCCCTAGGGCTAGCGGGAGGGCCCACGCAGTTCTTC
13	TRBD2	-	TRBV5-4	TRBJ2-1	CASSLAGDNEQFF	TGTGCCAGCAGCTTAGCGGGAGACAATGAGCAGTTCTTC
15	-	-	TRBV6-5	TRBJ1-4	CASSYSPGIGEKLFF	TGTGCCAGCAGTTACTCTCCGGGTATCGGTGAAAAACTGTTTTTT
12	-	few	TRBV6-1	TRBJ1-5	CASSWGGQPQHF	TGTGCCAGCAGCTGGGGCGGCCAGCCCCAGCATTTT
15	-	-	TRBV28	TRBJ2-5	CASSPWGRGQETQYF	TGTGCCAGCAGTCCCTGGGGCAGGGGCCAAGAGACCCAGTACTTC
14	-	few	TRBV15	TRBJ2-7	CATRGQQGVREQYF	TGTGCCACCAGGGGACAACAGGGCGTAAGGGAGCAGTACTTC
15	TRBD1	-	TRBV6-1	TRBJ2-6	CASTPGGSGANVLTF	TGTGCCAGCACCCCAGGGGGCTCTGGGGCCAACGTCCTGACTTTC
16	TRBD1	-	TRBV27	TRBJ2-7	CASSSYQGAGPYEQYF	TGTGCCAGCAGTTCCTATCAGGGGGCAGGCCCCTACGAGCAGTACTTC
13	-	-	TRBV7-2	TRBJ2-1	CASSKGLYNEQFF	TGTGCCAGCAGCAAAGGACTCTACAATGAGCAGTTCTTC
14	-	-	TRBV7-3	TRBJ2-7	CASSFDGSSDEQYF	TGTGCCAGCAGCTTCGACGGGAGCTCTGACGAGCAGTACTTC
13	-	-	TRBV7-2	TRBJ2-5	CASSIGQIETQYF	TGTGCCAGCAGCATCGGACAGATCGAGACCCAGTACTTC
14	TRBD2	-	TRBV10-3	TRBJ2-7	CAIRASGSGYEQYF	TGTGCCATCCGGGCTAGCGGGAGCGGCTACGAGCAGTACTTC
15	TRBD1	once	TRBV28	TRBJ2-1	CASSSYRDSYNEQFF	TGTGCCAGCAGTTCCTATCGGGACAGCTACAATGAGCAGTTCTTC
16	TRBD1	few	TRBV15	TRBJ2-1	CATSRGIGQGSNEQFF	TGTGCCACCAGCAGAGGAATCGGACAGGGGTCCAATGAGCAGTTCTTC
12	-	-	TRBV28	TRBJ2-7	CASSLRAYEQYF	TGTGCCAGCTCCCTCCGCGCGTACGAGCAGTACTTC
16	-	-	TRBV5-1	TRBJ2-7	CASSLAWGRTNYEQYF	TGCGCCAGCAGCTTGGCCTGGGGGCGGACCAACTACGAGCAGTACTTC
17	-	-	TRBV4-2	TRBJ1-4	CASSQEPHNSWNEKLFF	TGTGCCAGCAGCCAAGAACCCCATAACAGTTGGAATGAAAAACTGTTTTTT
15	-	few	TRBV6-5	TRBJ1-5	CASSYSRNSNQPQHF	TGTGCCAGCAGTTACTCGAGGAATAGCAATCAGCCCCAGCATTTT